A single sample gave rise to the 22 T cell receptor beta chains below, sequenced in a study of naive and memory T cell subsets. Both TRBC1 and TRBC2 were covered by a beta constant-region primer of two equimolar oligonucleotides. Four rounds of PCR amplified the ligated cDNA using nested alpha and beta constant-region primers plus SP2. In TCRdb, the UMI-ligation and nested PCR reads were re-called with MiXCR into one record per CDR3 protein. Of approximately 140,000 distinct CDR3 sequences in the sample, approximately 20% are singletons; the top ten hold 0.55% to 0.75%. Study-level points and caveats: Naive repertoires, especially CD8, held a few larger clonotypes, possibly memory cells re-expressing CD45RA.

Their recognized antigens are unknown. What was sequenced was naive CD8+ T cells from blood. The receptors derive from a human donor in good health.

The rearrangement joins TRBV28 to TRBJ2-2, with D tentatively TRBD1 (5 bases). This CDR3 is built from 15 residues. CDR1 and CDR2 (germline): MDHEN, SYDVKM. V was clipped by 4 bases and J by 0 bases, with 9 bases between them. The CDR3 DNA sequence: TGTGCCAGCAGTTGGGGCAGGTCGAACACCGGGGAGCTGTTTTTT. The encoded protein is CASSWGRSNTGELFF. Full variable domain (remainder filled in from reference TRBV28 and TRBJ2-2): DVKVTQSSRYLVKRTGEKVFLECVQDMDHENMFWYRQDPGLGLRLIYFSYDVKMKEKGDIPEGYSVSREKKERFSLILESASTNQTSMYLCASSWGRSNTGELFFGEGSRLTVL.

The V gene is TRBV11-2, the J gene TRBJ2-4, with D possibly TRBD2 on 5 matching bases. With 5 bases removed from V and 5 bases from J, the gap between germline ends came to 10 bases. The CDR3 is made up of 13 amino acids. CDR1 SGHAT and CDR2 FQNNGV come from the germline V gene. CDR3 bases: TGTGCCAGCAGCCCCGGGATGGAAAACATTCAGTACTTC. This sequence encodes CASSPGMENIQYF.

CDR3: CASSIGGWQPQHF. The CDR3 coding sequence is TGTGCCAGCAGCATCGGGGGTTGGCAGCCCCAGCATTTT. The chain combines TRBV27 with TRBJ1-5; maybe TRBD1 (5 bases). Germline V gives CDR1 MNHEY, CDR2 SMNVEV (reference sequence). Trimming stripped 6 bases from V and 7 bases from J, with 13 bases between. CDR3 length: 13 residues.

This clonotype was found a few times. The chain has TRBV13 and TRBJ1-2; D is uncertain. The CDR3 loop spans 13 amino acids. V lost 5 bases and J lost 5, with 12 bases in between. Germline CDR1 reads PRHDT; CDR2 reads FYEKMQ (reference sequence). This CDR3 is CASSQGRAYGYTF. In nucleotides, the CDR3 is TGTGCCAGCAGCCAAGGCCGGGCTTATGGCTACACCTTC.

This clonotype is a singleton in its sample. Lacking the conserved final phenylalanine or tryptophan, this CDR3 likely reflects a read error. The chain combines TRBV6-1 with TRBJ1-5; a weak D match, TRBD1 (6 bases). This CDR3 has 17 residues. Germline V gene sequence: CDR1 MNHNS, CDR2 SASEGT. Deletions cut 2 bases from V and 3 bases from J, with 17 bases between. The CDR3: CASSEQAGVFDNQPQHL. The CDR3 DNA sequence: TGTGCCAGCAGTGAACAGGCAGGGGTTTTTGACAATCAGCCCCAGCATTTA.

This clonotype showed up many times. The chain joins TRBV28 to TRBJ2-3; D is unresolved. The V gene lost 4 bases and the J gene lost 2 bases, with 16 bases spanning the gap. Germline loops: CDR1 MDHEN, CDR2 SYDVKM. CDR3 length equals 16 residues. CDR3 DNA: TGTGCCAGCAGTTCTACAATCTTCGTAAACACAGATACGCAGTATTTT. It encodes CASSSTIFVNTDTQYF.

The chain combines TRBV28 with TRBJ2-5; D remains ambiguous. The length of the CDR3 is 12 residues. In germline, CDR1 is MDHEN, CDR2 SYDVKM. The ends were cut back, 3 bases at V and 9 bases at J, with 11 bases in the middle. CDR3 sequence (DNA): TGTGCCAGCAGTTTTATTTGGGGTGCCCAGTACTTC. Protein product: CASSFIWGAQYF.

The CDR3 protein is CAISVEREVFGYEQYF. In nucleotides, the CDR3 is TGTGCCATCAGTGTGGAGCGGGAAGTCTTTGGATACGAGCAGTACTTC. The gene calls are TRBV10-3 and TRBJ2-7, with 7 bases fitting TRBD2. CDR1 ENHRY and CDR2 SYGVKD come from the germline V gene. The CDR3 has 16 amino acids. Unmatched junction bases numbered 13, after V lost 4 bases and J lost 4 bases.

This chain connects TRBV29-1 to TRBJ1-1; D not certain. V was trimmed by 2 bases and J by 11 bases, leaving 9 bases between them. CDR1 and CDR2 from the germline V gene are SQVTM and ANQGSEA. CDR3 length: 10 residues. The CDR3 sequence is CSVEFVGAFF. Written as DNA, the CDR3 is TGCAGCGTTGAATTTGTCGGGGCTTTCTTT. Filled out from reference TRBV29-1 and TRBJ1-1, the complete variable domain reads SAVISQKPSRDICQRGTSLTIQCQVDSQVTMMFWYRQQPGQSLTLIATANQGSEATYESGFVIDKFPISRPNLTFSTLTVSNMSPEDSSIYLCSVEFVGAFFGQGTRLTVV.

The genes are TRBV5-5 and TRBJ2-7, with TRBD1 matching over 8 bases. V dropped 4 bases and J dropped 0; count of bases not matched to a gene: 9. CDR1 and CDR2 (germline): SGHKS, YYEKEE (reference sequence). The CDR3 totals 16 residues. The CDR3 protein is CASSESRDRYSYEQYF. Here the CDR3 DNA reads TGTGCCAGCAGCGAAAGCCGGGACAGGTACTCCTACGAGCAGTACTTC.

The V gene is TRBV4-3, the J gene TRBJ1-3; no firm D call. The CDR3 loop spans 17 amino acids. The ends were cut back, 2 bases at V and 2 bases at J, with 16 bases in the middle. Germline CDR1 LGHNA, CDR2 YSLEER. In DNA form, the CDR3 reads TGCGCCAGCAGCCAAAGCCTCCAAGGCCTTGCTGGAAACACCATATATTTT. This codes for CASSQSLQGLAGNTIYF.

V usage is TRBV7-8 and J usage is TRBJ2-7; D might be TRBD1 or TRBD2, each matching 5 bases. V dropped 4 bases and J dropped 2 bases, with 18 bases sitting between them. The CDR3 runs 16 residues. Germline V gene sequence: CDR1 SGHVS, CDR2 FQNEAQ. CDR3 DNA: TGTGCCAGCAGCTCTAGTGGGGGAAGGGCGGCCTACGAGCAGTACTTC. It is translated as CASSSSGGRAAYEQYF. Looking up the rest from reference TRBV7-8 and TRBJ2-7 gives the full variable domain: GAGVSQSPRYKVAKRGQDVALRCDPISGHVSLFWYQQALGQGPEFLTYFQNEAQLDKSGLPSDRFFAERPEGSVSTLKIQRTQQEDSAVYLCASSSSGGRAAYEQYFGPGTRLTVT.

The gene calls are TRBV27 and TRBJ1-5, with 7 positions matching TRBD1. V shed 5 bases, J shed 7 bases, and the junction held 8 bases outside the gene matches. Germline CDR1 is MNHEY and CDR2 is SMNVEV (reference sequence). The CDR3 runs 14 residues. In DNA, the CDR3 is TGTGCCAGCAGTGTTAGACAGGGTAGGCAGCCCCAGCATTTT. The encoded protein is CASSVRQGRQPQHF.

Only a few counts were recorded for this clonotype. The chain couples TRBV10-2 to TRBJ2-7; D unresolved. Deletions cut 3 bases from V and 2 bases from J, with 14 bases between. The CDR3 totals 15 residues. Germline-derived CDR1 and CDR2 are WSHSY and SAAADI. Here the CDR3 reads CASSEGLGSAYEQYF. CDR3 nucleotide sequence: TGCGCCAGCAGTGAAGGGTTGGGCTCGGCCTACGAGCAGTACTTC.

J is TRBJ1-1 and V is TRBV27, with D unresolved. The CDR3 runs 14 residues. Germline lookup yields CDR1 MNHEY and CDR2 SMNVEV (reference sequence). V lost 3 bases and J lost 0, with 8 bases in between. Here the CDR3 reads CASSFVGMNTEAFF. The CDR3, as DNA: TGTGCCAGCAGTTTTGTCGGCATGAACACTGAAGCTTTCTTT.

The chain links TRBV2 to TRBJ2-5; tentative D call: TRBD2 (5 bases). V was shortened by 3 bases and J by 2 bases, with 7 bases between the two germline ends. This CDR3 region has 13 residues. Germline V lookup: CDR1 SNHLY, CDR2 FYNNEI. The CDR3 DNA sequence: TGTGCCAGCAGTGATGAGGGACAAGAGACCCAGTACTTC. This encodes CASSDEGQETQYF.

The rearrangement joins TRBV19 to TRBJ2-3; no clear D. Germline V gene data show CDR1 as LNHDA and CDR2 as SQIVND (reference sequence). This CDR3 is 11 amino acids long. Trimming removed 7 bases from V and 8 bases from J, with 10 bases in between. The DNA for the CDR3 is TGTGCCAGTATTGGGGAATTTACGCAGTATTTT. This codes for CASIGEFTQYF.

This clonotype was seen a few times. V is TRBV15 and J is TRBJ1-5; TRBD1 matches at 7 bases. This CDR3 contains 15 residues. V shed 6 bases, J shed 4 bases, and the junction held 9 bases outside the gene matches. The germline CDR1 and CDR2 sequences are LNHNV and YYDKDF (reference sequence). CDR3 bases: TGTGCCACCAGTACCGACAGGGCGGGGAATCAGCCCCAGCATTTT. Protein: CATSTDRAGNQPQHF.

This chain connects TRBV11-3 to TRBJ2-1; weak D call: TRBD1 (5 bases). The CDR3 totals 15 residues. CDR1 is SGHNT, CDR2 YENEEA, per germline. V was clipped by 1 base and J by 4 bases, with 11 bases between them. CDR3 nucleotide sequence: TGTGCCAGCAGCTTAGTTGGCGCAGGGTACAATGAGCAGTTCTTC. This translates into CASSLVGAGYNEQFF.

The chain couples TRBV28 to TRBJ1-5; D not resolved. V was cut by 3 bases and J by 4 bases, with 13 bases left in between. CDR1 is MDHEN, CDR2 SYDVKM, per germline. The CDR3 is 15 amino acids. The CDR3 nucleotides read TGTGCCAGCAGTTTTGCAGGTAAACCTAATCAGCCCCAGCATTTT. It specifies CASSFAGKPNQPQHF.

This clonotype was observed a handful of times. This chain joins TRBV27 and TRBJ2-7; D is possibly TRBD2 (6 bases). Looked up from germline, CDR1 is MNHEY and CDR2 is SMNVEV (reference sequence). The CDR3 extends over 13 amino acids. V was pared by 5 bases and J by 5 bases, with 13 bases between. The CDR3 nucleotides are TGTGCCAGCAGTCCGACTAGTAGGAACGAGCAGTACTTC. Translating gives CASSPTSRNEQYF.

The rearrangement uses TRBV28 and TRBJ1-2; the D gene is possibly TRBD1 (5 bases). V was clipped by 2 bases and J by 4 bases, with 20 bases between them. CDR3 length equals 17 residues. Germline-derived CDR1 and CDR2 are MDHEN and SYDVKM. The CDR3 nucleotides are TGTGCCAGCAGTTTAATTCTGGCGGGGACGGGAGGCTATGGCTACACCTTC. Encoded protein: CASSLILAGTGGYGYTF.